There are many counts of the clone carrying this T cell receptor beta chain. What it recognizes is unknown. The length of the CDR3 is 11 residues. Germline trimming cut 5 bases from V and 14 bases from J; bases unmatched to any gene: 6. The TCR beta libraries were generated through quantitative 5'-RACE incorporating molecular barcodes. TCRdb reprocessed the 5' RACE reads via MiXCR and lists one record per CDR3 protein. The sample includes approximately 260,000 distinct CDR3 sequences, 7.5% to 9% of them seen just once. This entry comes from a study of CD8 T cells in ankylosing spondylitis. The study's findings and limits: Disease-linked clones bore a CD8+ phenotype and were relatively rare in peripheral blood. In synovial fluid and blood from reactive arthritis, some motif variants were previously reported. Reportedly, matched ankylosing spondylitis synovial fluid was significantly enriched for disease-linked clones.

The rearrangement joins TRBV12-3 or TRBV12-4 to TRBJ2-1; 7 bases line up with TRBD1. The clonotype was recovered from a male donor with ankylosing spondylitis or in good health (not recorded which). Source material: blood, either unsorted or a sorted T cell fraction (not recorded which). Written as DNA, the CDR3 is TGTGCCAGCAGTGGCGAGACAGGGAAGTTCTTC. Translated, it gives CASSGETGKFF.